The sequence of this T cell receptor (beta chain) was determined in a study of T-cell memory formation after mild COVID-19. Study in general: Across donors, TCR clusters were largely donor specific. Study-wide findings and caveats: The CD4+ clones that contracted clustered mainly within CM and EM, and the CD8+ clones concentrated in EMRA. Pre-infection memory showed some responding clones, and this suggested that cross-reactive memory joined. SARS-CoV-2 specificity of second-wave clones peaking day 37 was unconfirmed.

Germline CDR1 is MNHEY and CDR2 is SVGAGI. The V and J ends lost 2 bases and 12 bases, in that order; junction bases with no gene match: 8. CDR3 length: 15 amino acids. In TCRdb, the 5' RACE reads were re-called with MiXCR into one record per CDR3 protein. The sample gives 550,000 to 700,000 distinct CDR3 sequences, about 20% of which show up once; around 12% is in the top ten. This clonotype has just a few counts. Its antigen is unidentified. V is TRBV6-5 and J is TRBJ2-1; 12 bases line up with TRBD2. This clonotype was obtained from an adult woman who had mild COVID-19 (a few samples of this study predate the infection). Cell type and time point are not known. The sample consisted of PBMCs or a T cell subset sorted from them (not recorded which). CDR3 DNA sequence: TGTGCCAGCAGTTACAGGGCTAGCGGGGGGGCAAGGCAGTTCTTC. Protein product: CASSYRASGGARQFF.